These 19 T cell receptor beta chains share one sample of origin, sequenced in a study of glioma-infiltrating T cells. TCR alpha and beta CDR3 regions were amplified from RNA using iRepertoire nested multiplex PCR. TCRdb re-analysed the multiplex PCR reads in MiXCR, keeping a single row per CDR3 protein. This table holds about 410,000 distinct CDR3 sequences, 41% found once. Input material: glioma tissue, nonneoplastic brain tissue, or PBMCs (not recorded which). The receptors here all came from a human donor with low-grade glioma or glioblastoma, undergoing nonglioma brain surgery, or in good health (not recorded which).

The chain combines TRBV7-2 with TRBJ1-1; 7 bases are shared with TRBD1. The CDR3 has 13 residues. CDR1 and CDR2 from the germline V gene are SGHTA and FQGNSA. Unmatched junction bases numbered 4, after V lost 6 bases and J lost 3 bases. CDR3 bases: TGTGCCAGCAGTTCGGACAGGTACACTGAAGCTTTCTTT. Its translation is CASSSDRYTEAFF.

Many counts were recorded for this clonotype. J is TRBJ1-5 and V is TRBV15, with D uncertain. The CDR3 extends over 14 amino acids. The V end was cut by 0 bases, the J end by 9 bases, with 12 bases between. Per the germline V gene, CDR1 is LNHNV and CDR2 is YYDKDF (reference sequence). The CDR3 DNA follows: TGTGCCACCAGCAGAGACTCCACGGTTTCGCCCCAGCATTTT. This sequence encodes CATSRDSTVSPQHF. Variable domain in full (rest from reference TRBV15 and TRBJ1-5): DAMVIQNPRYQVTQFGKPVTLSCSQTLNHNVMYWYQQKSSQAPKLLFHYYDKDFNNEADTPDNFQSRRPNTSFCFLDIRSPGLGDTAMYLCATSRDSTVSPQHFGDGTRLSIL.

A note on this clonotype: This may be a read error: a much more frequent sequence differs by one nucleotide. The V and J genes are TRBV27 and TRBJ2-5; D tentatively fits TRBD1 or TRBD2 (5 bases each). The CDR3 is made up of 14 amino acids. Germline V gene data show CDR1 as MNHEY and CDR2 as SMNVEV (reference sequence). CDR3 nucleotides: TGTGCCAGCAGTTCGCTGACGGGGCAAGATACCCAGTACTTC. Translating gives CASSSLTGQDTQYF.

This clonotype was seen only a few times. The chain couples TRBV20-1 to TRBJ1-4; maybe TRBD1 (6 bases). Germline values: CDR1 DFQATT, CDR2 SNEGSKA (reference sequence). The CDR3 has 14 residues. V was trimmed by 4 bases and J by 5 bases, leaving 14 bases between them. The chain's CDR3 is CSATRTAFNEKLFF. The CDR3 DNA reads TGCAGTGCTACCCGGACAGCCTTCAATGAAAAACTGTTTTTT.

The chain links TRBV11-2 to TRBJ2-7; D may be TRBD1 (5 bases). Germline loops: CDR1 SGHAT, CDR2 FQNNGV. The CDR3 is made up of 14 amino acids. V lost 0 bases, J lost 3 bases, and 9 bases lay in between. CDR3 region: CASSLEGRVYEQYF. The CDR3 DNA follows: TGTGCCAGCAGCTTAGAGGGCAGGGTCTACGAGCAGTACTTC.

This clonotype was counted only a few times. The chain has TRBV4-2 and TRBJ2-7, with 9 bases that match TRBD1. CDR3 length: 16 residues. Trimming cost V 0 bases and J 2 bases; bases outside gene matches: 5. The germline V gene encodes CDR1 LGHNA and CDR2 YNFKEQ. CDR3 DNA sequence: TGTGCCAGCAGCCAAGAGGAACAGGGGGCGGCCTACGAGCAGTACTTC. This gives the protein CASSQEEQGAAYEQYF.

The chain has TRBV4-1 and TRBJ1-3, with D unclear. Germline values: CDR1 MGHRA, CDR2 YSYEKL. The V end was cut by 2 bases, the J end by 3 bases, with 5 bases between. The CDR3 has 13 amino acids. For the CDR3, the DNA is TGCGCCAGCAGCCAATCCGGTGGAAACACCATATATTTT. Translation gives CASSQSGGNTIYF.

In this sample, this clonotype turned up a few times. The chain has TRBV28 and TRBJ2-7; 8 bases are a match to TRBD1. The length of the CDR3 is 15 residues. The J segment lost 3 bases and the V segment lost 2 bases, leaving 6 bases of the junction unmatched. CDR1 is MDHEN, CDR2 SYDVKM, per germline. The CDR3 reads CASSLAHRGVYEQYF. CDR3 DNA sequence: TGTGCCAGCAGTTTAGCTCACAGGGGGGTCTACGAGCAGTACTTC.

CDR3 sequence: CASSIGGREQFF. DNA for the CDR3: TGTGCCAGTAGTATAGGCGGGCGTGAGCAGTTCTTC. This chain links TRBV19 with TRBJ2-1; D perhaps matches TRBD2 (5 bases). Germline assignment: CDR1 LNHDA and CDR2 SQIVND (reference sequence). Trimming cost V 1 base and J 9 bases, with 7 bases left between them. The CDR3 extends over 12 amino acids.

The CDR3 loop is CASSSQVSSPYGYTF. The CDR3 nucleotides read TGTGCCAGCAGCTCCCAGGTCTCGTCCCCATATGGCTACACCTTC. The chain is built from TRBV7-2 and TRBJ1-2; no definite D call. CDR1 and CDR2 (germline): SGHTA, FQGNSA. This CDR3 spans 15 amino acids. The V and J ends lost 4 bases and 5 bases respectively, with 17 bases between them.

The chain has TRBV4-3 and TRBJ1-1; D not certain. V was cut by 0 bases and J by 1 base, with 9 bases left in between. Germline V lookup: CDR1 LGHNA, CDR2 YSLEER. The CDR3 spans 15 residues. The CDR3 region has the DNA TGCGCCAGCAGCCAAGAGCCCCACCCGAACACTGAAGCTTTCTTT. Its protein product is CASSQEPHPNTEAFF.

Here the CDR3 DNA reads TGCGCCAGCAGCTTGGGACTGACAGGGCATAGTAGCACAGATACGCAGTATTTT. Its translation is CASSLGLTGHSSTDTQYF. This sequence joins TRBV5-1 and TRBJ2-3, with 7 bases matching TRBD1. The junction had 10 bases not matched to a gene; V was cut back by 0 bases and J by 0 bases. CDR3 length equals 18 residues. Germline V gene sequence: CDR1 SGHRS, CDR2 YFSETQ.

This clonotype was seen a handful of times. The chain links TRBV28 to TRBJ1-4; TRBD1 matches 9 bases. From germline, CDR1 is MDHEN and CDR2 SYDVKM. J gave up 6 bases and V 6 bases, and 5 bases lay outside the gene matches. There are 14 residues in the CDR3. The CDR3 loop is CASSWGQGDEKLFF. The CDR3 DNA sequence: TGTGCCAGCAGCTGGGGACAGGGAGATGAAAAACTGTTTTTT.

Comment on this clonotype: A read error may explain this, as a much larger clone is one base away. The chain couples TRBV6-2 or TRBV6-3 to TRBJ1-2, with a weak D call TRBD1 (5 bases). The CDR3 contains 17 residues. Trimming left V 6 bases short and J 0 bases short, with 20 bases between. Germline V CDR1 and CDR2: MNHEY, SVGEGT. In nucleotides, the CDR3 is TGTGCCAGCAGCCCCCGGTACAGGAGACGGGCTAACTATGGCTACACCTTC. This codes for CASSPRYRRRANYGYTF.

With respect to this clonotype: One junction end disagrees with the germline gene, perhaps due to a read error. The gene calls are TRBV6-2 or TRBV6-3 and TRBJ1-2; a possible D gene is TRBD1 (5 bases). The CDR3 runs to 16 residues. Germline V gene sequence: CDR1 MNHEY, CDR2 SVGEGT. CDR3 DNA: TGTGCCAGCGGTTATCGGCCCCGGGACCCTAACTATGGCCACACCTTC. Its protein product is CASGYRPRDPNYGHTF.

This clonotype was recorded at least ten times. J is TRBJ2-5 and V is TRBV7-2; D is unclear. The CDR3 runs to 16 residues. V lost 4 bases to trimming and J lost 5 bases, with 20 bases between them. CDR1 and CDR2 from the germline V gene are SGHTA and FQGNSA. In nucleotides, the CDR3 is TGTGCCAGCAGCTCCTCCTCCATCGCCTTAGATGAGACCCAGTACTTC. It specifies CASSSSSIALDETQYF.

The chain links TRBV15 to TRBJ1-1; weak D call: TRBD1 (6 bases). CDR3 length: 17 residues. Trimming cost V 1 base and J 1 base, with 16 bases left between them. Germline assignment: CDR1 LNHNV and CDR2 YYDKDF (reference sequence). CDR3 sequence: CATSRGKTGHQNTEAFF. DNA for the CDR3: TGTGCCACCAGCAGAGGGAAAACGGGACACCAGAACACTGAAGCTTTCTTT. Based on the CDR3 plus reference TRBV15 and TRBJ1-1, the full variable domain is DAMVIQNPRYQVTQFGKPVTLSCSQTLNHNVMYWYQQKSSQAPKLLFHYYDKDFNNEADTPDNFQSRRPNTSFCFLDIRSPGLGDTAMYLCATSRGKTGHQNTEAFFGQGTRLTVV.

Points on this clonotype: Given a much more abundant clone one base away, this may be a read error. The CDR3 nucleotides read TGTGCCGGCAGTGAAGGAGGGGACAGCACTGAAGCTTTCTTT. Translation: CAGSEGGDSTEAFF. The chain combines TRBV6-5 with TRBJ1-1, with TRBD1 matching over 7 bases. Germline V gene sequence: CDR1 MNHEY, CDR2 SVGAGI. The CDR3 spans 14 residues.

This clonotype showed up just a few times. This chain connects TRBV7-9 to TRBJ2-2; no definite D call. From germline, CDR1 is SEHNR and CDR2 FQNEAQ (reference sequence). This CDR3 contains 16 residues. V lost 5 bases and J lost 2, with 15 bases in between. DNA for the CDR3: TGTGCCAGCAGCGGCCGAGGACGGAGAAACACCGGGGAGCTGTTTTTT. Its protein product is CASSGRGRRNTGELFF.